One and the same sample provided the 29 T cell receptor beta chains below, sequenced in a study of cytomegalovirus exposure and HLA in healthy donors. The PCR was carried out with 60 Vbeta primers and 13 Jbeta primers. Profiled with immunoSEQ multiplex PCR; TCRdb holds only in-frame clones, not every one. The data show under 150,000 clones, with approximately 80% seen just once and just over 1% held by the top ten. The source material was PBMCs. Receptors were obtained from a human donor in good health.

This chain connects TRBV7-7 to TRBJ2-4; 9 bases agree with TRBD1. This CDR3 is 14 amino acids long. V shed 6 bases, J shed 7 bases, and the junction held 7 bases outside the gene matches. Looked up from germline, CDR1 is SSHAT and CDR2 is FNYEAQ (reference sequence). The CDR3 loop reads CASRWDRVPNIQYF. The CDR3, as DNA: TGTGCCAGCAGGTGGGACAGGGTCCCTAACATTCAGTACTTC.

The genes are TRBV6-6 and TRBJ2-3; the match to TRBD2 covers 9 bases. V gave up 4 bases and J gave up 2 bases; unmatched junction bases: 4. The CDR3 covers 15 residues. Germline lookup yields CDR1 MNHNY and CDR2 SVGAGI (reference sequence). The CDR3 DNA reads TGTGCCAGCAGTTTTAGCGGGGGACTCACAGATACGCAGTATTTT. Amino acids: CASSFSGGLTDTQYF.

This clone was observed once. J is TRBJ1-2 and V is TRBV28, with TRBD1 matching over 12 bases. J lost 10 bases, V lost 6 bases, and 6 bases had no gene match. This CDR3 is built from 13 residues. CDR1 and CDR2 (germline): MDHEN, SYDVKM. CDR3 loop: CASRGTGGPVYTF. DNA for the CDR3: TGTGCCAGCAGGGGGACAGGGGGCCCTGTCTACACCTTC.

The chain links TRBV2 to TRBJ1-5, with TRBD1 matching 8 bases. CDR1 is SNHLY, CDR2 FYNNEI, per germline. V shed 4 bases, J shed 7 bases, and the junction held 9 bases outside the gene matches. This CDR3 is 15 amino acids long. This CDR3 reads CASSVARGRGQPQHF. The CDR3 DNA is TGTGCCAGCAGTGTTGCCAGGGGGCGAGGGCAGCCCCAGCATTTT.

This clone was counted a single time. This chain uses TRBV25-1 with TRBJ1-2; D is ambiguous. V shed 6 bases and J shed 4 bases, with 12 bases lying between them. Germline CDR1 is MGHDK and CDR2 is SYGVNS. The CDR3 has 13 amino acids. The CDR3 region has the DNA TGTGCCAGCAGGGCGGAACGTATCTATGGCTACACCTTC. It is translated as CASRAERIYGYTF.

The chain links TRBV7-8 to TRBJ1-3; perhaps TRBD1 as D (6 bases). The CDR3 spans 16 residues. The V end lost 5 bases, the J end lost 0 bases, and 14 bases lay between the germline ends. The germline V gene has CDR1 SGHVS and CDR2 FQNEAQ. CDR3 in amino acids: CASSLGQPISGNTIYF. The CDR3 DNA follows: TGTGCCAGCAGCCTCGGACAGCCGATCTCTGGAAACACCATATATTTT. Filled out from reference TRBV7-8 and TRBJ1-3, the complete variable domain reads GAGVSQSPRYKVAKRGQDVALRCDPISGHVSLFWYQQALGQGPEFLTYFQNEAQLDKSGLPSDRFFAERPEGSVSTLKIQRTQQEDSAVYLCASSLGQPISGNTIYFGEGSWLTVV.

The chain combines TRBV6-4 with TRBJ2-2, with D unclear. Germline V CDR1 and CDR2: MRHNA, SNTAGT. This CDR3 has 12 amino acids. V dropped 4 bases and J dropped 7 bases, with 7 bases sitting between them. The CDR3, as DNA: TGTGCCAGCAGTGGTTATATCGGGGAGCTGTTTTTT. This codes for CASSGYIGELFF.

J is TRBJ1-2 and V is TRBV20-1; 7 bases match TRBD1. The length of the CDR3 is 11 residues. Germline CDR1 is DFQATT and CDR2 is SNEGSKA (reference sequence). The V and J ends lost 4 bases and 8 bases, in that order; junction bases with no gene match: 4. This CDR3 is CSAIRQGGYTF. In DNA, the CDR3 is TGCAGTGCTATAAGACAGGGAGGCTACACCTTC.

In DNA form, the CDR3 reads TGTGCCAGCAGTCCGACAGGTGAAGCTTTCTTT. Translation: CASSPTGEAFF. The chain joins TRBV13 to TRBJ1-1; the D gene is possibly TRBD1 (6 bases). This CDR3 region has 11 residues. V lost 6 bases, J lost 7 bases, and 9 bases lay in between. The germline V gene encodes CDR1 PRHDT and CDR2 FYEKMQ (reference sequence).

V and J are TRBV19 and TRBJ1-3; no firm D call. Trimming removed 3 bases at V and 4 bases at J, with 13 bases between. The CDR3 sequence is 15 residues long. Germline values: CDR1 LNHDA, CDR2 SQIVND (reference sequence). This CDR3 reads CASSIIQAGGNTIYF. Here the CDR3 DNA reads TGTGCCAGTAGTATCATCCAGGCTGGAGGAAACACCATATATTTT.

This clone was seen a single time. The V and J genes are TRBV2 and TRBJ2-1, with D perhaps TRBD2 (5 bases). V was pared by 6 bases and J by 6 bases, with 18 bases between. The CDR3 has 15 amino acids. CDR1 is SNHLY and CDR2 is FYNNEI in the germline V gene. CDR3 in amino acids: CASRPPGTLINEQFF. CDR3 coding DNA: TGTGCCAGCAGACCCCCGGGAACCCTCATCAATGAGCAGTTCTTC.

The chain joins TRBV29-1 to TRBJ2-5; D unresolved. The CDR3 is made up of 10 amino acids. V was cut by 3 bases and J by 5 bases, with 4 bases left in between. In germline, CDR1 is SQVTM, CDR2 ANQGSEA. CDR3 DNA: TGCAGCGTTGAGGAGGAGACCCAGTACTTC. Its protein is CSVEEETQYF.

This chain uses TRBV27 with TRBJ2-2; 7 bases are shared with TRBD1. Trimming took 5 bases from V and 1 from J; bases not matched to a gene: 7. Germline V CDR1 and CDR2: MNHEY, SMNVEV (reference sequence). CDR3 length: 16 amino acids. This chain's CDR3 is CASSDSGTVNTGELFF. The CDR3 coding sequence is TGTGCCAGCAGTGACTCCGGGACAGTGAACACCGGGGAGCTGTTTTTT.

The chain combines TRBV6-5 with TRBJ1-5, with a possible D match to TRBD1 (6 bases). The CDR3 has 13 amino acids. CDR1 is MNHEY, CDR2 SVGAGI, per germline. Deletions cut 7 bases from V and 3 bases from J, with 10 bases between. The CDR3 bases are TGTGCCAGCACACGGACAGTCAATCAGCCCCAGCATTTT. It specifies CASTRTVNQPQHF.

This clone was seen just once. This chain connects TRBV7-2 to TRBJ2-3; TRBD2 aligns across 8 bases. The CDR3 is 18 amino acids. Trimming removed 5 bases from V and 2 bases from J; junction bases left unmatched: 15. The germline CDR1 and CDR2 sequences are SGHTA and FQGNSA. CDR3 protein: CASSPTPSGPGHTDTQYF. CDR3 DNA sequence: TGTGCCAGCAGCCCCACCCCTAGCGGGCCTGGACACACAGATACGCAGTATTTT.

This clone was recorded only once. The chain is built from TRBV2 and TRBJ2-4, with 9 bases lining up with TRBD2. Germline CDR1 and CDR2: SNHLY and FYNNEI. The CDR3 totals 14 residues. With V trimmed by 5 bases and J by 8 bases, 7 bases remained unmatched. CDR3 DNA: TGTGCCAGCAGTAGAGAGCGGGGGGTAGACATTCAGTACTTC. Protein: CASSRERGVDIQYF.

Comments on this clone: At one end, the junction sequence differs from germline, possibly due to a read error. The chain combines TRBV4-1 with TRBJ1-6; D is uncertain. The length of the CDR3 is 13 residues. CDR1 MGHRA and CDR2 YSYEKL come from the germline V gene. CDR3 sequence (DNA): TGTGCCAGCAGCCAAGACCCGGATTCACCCCTCCACTTT. Protein product: CASSQDPDSPLHF.

The chain joins TRBV7-2 to TRBJ2-1; 9 nucleotides align to TRBD2. V lost 1 base and J lost 3; bases outside the gene matches: 1. CDR3 length: 15 amino acids. Germline values: CDR1 SGHTA, CDR2 FQGNSA. CDR3 sequence (DNA): TGTGCCAGCAGCTTAGTAGCGGGGGTCTACAATGAGCAGTTCTTC. Amino acids: CASSLVAGVYNEQFF.

J is TRBJ2-6 and V is TRBV5-1; 8 positions agree with TRBD1. The V and J ends lost 0 bases and 3 bases, in that order; junction bases with no gene match: 5. CDR1 is SGHRS, CDR2 YFSETQ, per germline. CDR3 length: 17 residues. CDR3 amino acids: CASSLGGTGGGANVLTF. The CDR3 DNA is TGCGCCAGCAGCTTGGGGGGGACAGGTGGTGGGGCCAACGTCCTGACTTTC. The entire variable domain, with the rest obtained from reference TRBV5-1 and TRBJ2-6, is as follows: KAGVTQTPRYLIKTRGQQVTLSCSPISGHRSVSWYQQTPGQGLQFLFEYFSETQRNKGNFPGRFSGRQFSNSRSEMNVSTLELGDSALYLCASSLGGTGGGANVLTFGAGSRLTVL.

The chain employs TRBV7-2 and TRBJ2-1, with 8 bases identical to TRBD2. The CDR3 sequence is 16 residues long. Germline V gives CDR1 SGHTA, CDR2 FQGNSA. J lost 4 bases, V lost 5 bases, and 10 bases had no gene match. Here the CDR3 DNA reads TGTGCCAGCAGCACAGGGACTAGTCGGGCGTACAATGAGCAGTTCTTC. It yields the protein CASSTGTSRAYNEQFF.

CDR3 sequence: CASSITAVSGNTIYF. The CDR3 DNA reads as TGTGCCAGTAGTATCACAGCGGTCTCTGGAAACACCATATATTTT. The chain is built from TRBV19 and TRBJ1-3; D not resolved. CDR3 length: 15 amino acids. Germline V gene lookup returns CDR1 LNHDA and CDR2 SQIVND (reference sequence). V was trimmed by 3 bases and J by 0 bases, leaving 9 bases between them.

The CDR3 loop is CASSHDRGSGYEQYF. The DNA of the CDR3 is TGCGCCAGCAGCCACGACAGGGGATCTGGCTACGAGCAGTACTTC. The chain couples TRBV4-1 to TRBJ2-7; 8 bases align to TRBD1. This CDR3 contains 15 residues. V lost 3 bases to trimming and J lost 3 bases; unmatched junction nucleotides: 7. From germline, CDR1 is MGHRA and CDR2 YSYEKL.

This clone came up once. The V and J genes are TRBV21-1 and TRBJ1-3; the table's D call of TRBD1 was not tested on the DNA. TRBV21-1 is marked as a pseudogene. This CDR3 has 17 residues. CDR3 region: CASSKVQHGPGGNTIYF. In DNA, the CDR3 is TGTGCCAGCAGCAAAGTCCAACATGGGCCAGGTGGAAACACCATATATTTT.

This clone was observed a single time. V usage is TRBV28 and J usage is TRBJ2-5; 9 positions match TRBD2. Looked up from germline, CDR1 is MDHEN and CDR2 is SYDVKM. Trimming cost V 2 bases and J 2 bases; bases outside gene matches: 0. The CDR3 is made up of 14 amino acids. The CDR3 region is CASSLLAGQETQYF. In nucleotides, the CDR3 is TGTGCCAGCAGTTTACTAGCGGGGCAAGAGACCCAGTACTTC.

The V call is TRBV2, the J call TRBJ1-5, with 7 bases identical to TRBD1. The V and J ends lost 8 bases and 5 bases, in that order; junction bases with no gene match: 12. The CDR3 sequence is 15 residues long. Looked up from germline, CDR1 is SNHLY and CDR2 is FYNNEI. CDR3 in amino acids: CASSPQTGVHQPQHF. The DNA for the CDR3 is TGTGCCAGCTCCCCTCAAACAGGGGTTCATCAGCCCCAGCATTTT. The variable domain in full, completed from reference TRBV2 and TRBJ1-5, reads EPEVTQTPSHQVTQMGQEVILRCVPISNHLYFYWYRQILGQKVEFLVSFYNNEISEKSEIFDDQFSVERPDGSNFTLKIRSTKLEDSAMYFCASSPQTGVHQPQHFGDGTRLSIL.

The chain has TRBV9 and TRBJ1-1, with 7 positions matching TRBD1. Germline trimming cut 3 bases from V and 0 bases from J; bases unmatched to any gene: 5. This CDR3 comprises 15 residues. CDR1 is SGDLS and CDR2 is YYNGEE in the germline V gene. The CDR3 DNA sequence: TGTGCCAGCAGCGCCCAGGGGGGAATGAACACTGAAGCTTTCTTT. Translated: CASSAQGGMNTEAFF.

J is TRBJ1-1 and V is TRBV4-1, with TRBD1 matching over 7 bases. Per germline, CDR1 MGHRA and CDR2 YSYEKL. The CDR3 totals 15 residues. The V and J ends lost 6 bases and 1 base, in that order; junction bases with no gene match: 8. CDR3 in DNA: TGCGCCAGCAGACCCCCGGACAGGAAGAACACTGAAGCTTTCTTT. Protein product: CASRPPDRKNTEAFF.

The V and J genes are TRBV6-5 and TRBJ2-7; 8 bases map to TRBD1. The CDR3 sequence is 14 residues long. V lost 7 bases, J lost 9 bases, and 14 bases stayed unmatched. Per the germline V gene, CDR1 is MNHEY and CDR2 is SVGAGI. This CDR3 reads CASTNPNRGTGQYF. The CDR3 region has the DNA TGTGCCAGCACTAACCCCAACAGGGGGACTGGGCAGTACTTC.

The rearrangement uses TRBV7-8 and TRBJ2-7; TRBD1 is a possible D gene (6 bases). The CDR3 consists of 14 residues. From germline, CDR1 is SGHVS and CDR2 FQNEAQ. V was trimmed by 7 bases and J by 5 bases, leaving 18 bases between them. The CDR3 region is CASTRTVAGNEQYF. The CDR3 nucleotides read TGTGCCAGCACCCGGACAGTAGCAGGGAACGAGCAGTACTTC.